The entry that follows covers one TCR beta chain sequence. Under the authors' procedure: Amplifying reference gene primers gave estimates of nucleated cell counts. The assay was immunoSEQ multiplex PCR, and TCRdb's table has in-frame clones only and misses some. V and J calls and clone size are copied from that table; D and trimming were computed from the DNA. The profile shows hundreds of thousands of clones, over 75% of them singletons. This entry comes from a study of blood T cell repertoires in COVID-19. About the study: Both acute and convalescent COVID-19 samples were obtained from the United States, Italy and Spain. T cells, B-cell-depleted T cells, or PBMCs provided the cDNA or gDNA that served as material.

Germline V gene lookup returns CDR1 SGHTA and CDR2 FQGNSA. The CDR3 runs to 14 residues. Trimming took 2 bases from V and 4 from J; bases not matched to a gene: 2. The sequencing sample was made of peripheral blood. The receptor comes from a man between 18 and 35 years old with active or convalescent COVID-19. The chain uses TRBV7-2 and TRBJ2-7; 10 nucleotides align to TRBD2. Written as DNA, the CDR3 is TGTGCCAGCAGCTTAAGCGGGGGGGATTACGAGCAGTACTTC. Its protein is CASSLSGGDYEQYF.